The present entry profiles one T cell receptor (beta chain) with its context. No antigen is known for it. The record originates from a study of response to subunit inactivated influenza vaccine. Study-wide findings and caveats: A suggestion made by the authors is that each seasonal influenza vaccination recruits few new T cells.

Deletions cut 5 bases from V and 4 bases from J, with 11 bases between. The CDR3 length is 14 residues. TCRdb re-called the RT-PCR reads with MiXCR, one entry per CDR3 protein. The sample includes over 800,000 distinct CDR3 sequences, less than 25% seen only once; the top ten take roughly 10%. This chain joins TRBV12-3 or TRBV12-4 and TRBJ2-2; possibly TRBD2 for D (5 bases). This sequence was found in a man over 45 who received an inactivated influenza vaccine. This specimen was PBMCs from blood, taken about 5 days after vaccination. For the CDR3, the DNA is TGTGCCAGCAGTCCCGCCGGGGTCACCGGGGAGCTGTTTTTT. Translating it yields CASSPAGVTGELFF.